This T cell receptor beta chain was obtained from a study of blood T cell repertoires in COVID-19. At the level of the study: The United States, Italy and Spain provided the acute and convalescent COVID-19 samples. PBMCs, B-cell-depleted T cells, or T cells provided the cDNA or gDNA that made up the material.

In germline, CDR1 is MNHNS, CDR2 SASEGT. The CDR3 loop spans 16 amino acids. V lost 1 base and J 5 bases, leaving 17 bases between the germline ends. Per the authors' pipeline: Reference gene primers were amplified, and this amplification served to estimate nucleated cell counts. Sequenced by immunoSEQ multiplex PCR; TCRdb stores in-frame clones only, minus some. The DNA gave D and trimming, while V, J and clone size come from that table. Seen here are roughly 290,000 clones, around 88% observed once, and the top ten hold 0.7% to 0.9%. This receptor was taken from a man aged 25-40 years with acute or convalescent COVID-19. The specimen sequenced was peripheral blood. The chain joins TRBV6-1 to TRBJ1-1; no clear D gene. CDR3 amino acids: CASSEEGWGGKTEAFF. The CDR3 DNA sequence: TGTGCCAGCAGTGAAGAAGGCTGGGGAGGAAAAACTGAAGCTTTCTTT.